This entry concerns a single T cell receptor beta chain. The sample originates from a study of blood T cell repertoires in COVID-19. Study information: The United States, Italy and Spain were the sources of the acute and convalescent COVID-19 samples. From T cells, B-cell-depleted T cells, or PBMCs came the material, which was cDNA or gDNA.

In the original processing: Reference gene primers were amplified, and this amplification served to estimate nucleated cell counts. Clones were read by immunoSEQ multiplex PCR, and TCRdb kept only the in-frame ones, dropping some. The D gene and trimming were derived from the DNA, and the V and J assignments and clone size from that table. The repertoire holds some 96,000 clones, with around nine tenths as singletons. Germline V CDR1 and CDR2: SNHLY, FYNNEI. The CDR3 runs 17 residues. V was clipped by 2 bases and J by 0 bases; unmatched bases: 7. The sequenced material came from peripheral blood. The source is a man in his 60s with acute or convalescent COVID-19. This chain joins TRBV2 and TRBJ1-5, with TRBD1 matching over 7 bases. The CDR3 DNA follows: TGTGCCAGCAGTGAAAACCGGGACAGCAATAGCAATCAGCCCCAGCATTTT. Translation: CASSENRDSNSNQPQHF.